The 16 T cell receptor beta chains in this list originate from one sample, sequenced in a study of shared clonotypes between healthy human individuals. Here immunoSEQ multiplex PCR was the method, and the copy in TCRdb shows in-frame clones only, minus some. Of hundreds of thousands of clones in the sample, 74% were seen once. The sequencing input was memory CD4+ T cells sorted from blood. This sample's subset: CD45RA-negative fraction. The receptor set was obtained from a young woman in good health.

This sequence joins TRBV19 and TRBJ1-3; D uncertain. With 7 bases removed from V and 0 bases from J, the gap between germline ends came to 10 bases. CDR3 length: 14 amino acids. Germline V gene sequence: CDR1 LNHDA, CDR2 SQIVND (reference sequence). The CDR3 is CASMPGSSGNTIYF. The CDR3 DNA reads as TGTGCCAGTATGCCGGGGAGCTCTGGAAACACCATATATTTT. The whole variable domain, remainder taken from reference TRBV19 and TRBJ1-3, is DGGITQSPKYLFRKEGQNVTLSCEQNLNHDAMYWYRQDPGQGLRLIYYSQIVNDFQKGDIAEGYSVSREKKESFPLTVTSAQKNPTAFYLCASMPGSSGNTIYFGEGSWLTVV.

V gene TRBV5-4 combines with J gene TRBJ2-5; TRBD1 agrees at 7 bases. The CDR3 extends over 16 amino acids. Germline loops: CDR1 SGHNT, CDR2 YYREEE (reference sequence). J lost 5 bases, V lost 5 bases, and 15 bases had no gene match. The CDR3 here is CASSAPAGGTGETQYF. For the CDR3, the DNA is TGTGCCAGCAGTGCCCCCGCAGGGGGTACAGGGGAGACCCAGTACTTC. Filled out from reference TRBV5-4 and TRBJ2-5, the complete variable domain reads ETGVTQSPTHLIKTRGQQVTLRCSSQSGHNTVSWYQQALGQGPQFIFQYYREEENGRGNFPPRFSGLQFPNYSSELNVNALELDDSALYLCASSAPAGGTGETQYFGPGTRLLVL.

This clone has a handful of counts. The chain uses TRBV19 and TRBJ1-1; TRBD1 might be the D (5 bases). Germline values: CDR1 LNHDA, CDR2 SQIVND (reference sequence). This CDR3 has 15 amino acids. V gave up 5 bases and J gave up 5 bases, with 18 bases separating them. Here the CDR3 DNA reads TGTGCCAGTAGTCCCCGAGGAGGGGTTGAGACTGAAGCTTTCTTT. Translation: CASSPRGGVETEAFF. The variable domain in full, with the rest retrieved from reference TRBV19 and TRBJ1-1, is DGGITQSPKYLFRKEGQNVTLSCEQNLNHDAMYWYRQDPGQGLRLIYYSQIVNDFQKGDIAEGYSVSREKKESFPLTVTSAQKNPTAFYLCASSPRGGVETEAFFGQGTRLTVV.

The gene calls are TRBV2 and TRBJ1-2; maybe TRBD1 (6 bases). CDR3 size: 13 residues. The germline V gene has CDR1 SNHLY and CDR2 FYNNEI. Trimming removed 4 bases from V and 4 bases from J, with 10 bases in between. CDR3 sequence (DNA): TGTGCCAGCAGTGCCGGACAGACCTATGGCTACACCTTC. Protein sequence: CASSAGQTYGYTF.

The chain joins TRBV11-2 to TRBJ2-5; D not resolved. V was shortened by 2 bases and J by 1 base, with 11 bases between the two germline ends. Germline V CDR1 and CDR2: SGHAT, FQNNGV. The CDR3 covers 15 residues. CDR3 in DNA: TGTGCCAGCAGCTTACCCACTGGAAGCCAAGAGACCCAGTACTTC. Its translation: CASSLPTGSQETQYF.

The genes are TRBV28 and TRBJ2-3, with 7 bases identical to TRBD2. Germline values: CDR1 MDHEN, CDR2 SYDVKM. The V segment lost 6 bases and the J segment 2 bases; nucleotides outside the gene matches: 11. The CDR3 is made up of 16 amino acids. Here the CDR3 DNA reads TGTGCCAGCAGGGAAGGAGCGGGAATAGTCACAGATACGCAGTATTTT. Residues: CASREGAGIVTDTQYF.

The chain combines TRBV7-9 with TRBJ2-3; D unresolved. The germline CDR1 and CDR2 sequences are SEHNR and FQNEAQ (reference sequence). The ends were cut back, 2 bases at V and 1 base at J, with 10 bases in the middle. This CDR3 is 15 amino acids long. CDR3 nucleotides: TGTGCCAGCAGCTTATCCGGGTGGGGCACAGATACGCAGTATTTT. Amino acid sequence: CASSLSGWGTDTQYF.

The gene calls are TRBV6-4 and TRBJ2-2; the D gene is possibly TRBD1 (5 bases). The CDR3 loop spans 15 amino acids. Trimming stripped 0 bases from V and 0 bases from J, with 5 bases between. Germline V CDR1 and CDR2: MRHNA, SNTAGT. The CDR3 reads CASSDSRANTGELFF. In DNA form, the CDR3 reads TGTGCCAGCAGTGACTCCAGGGCGAACACCGGGGAGCTGTTTTTT.

This clone appeared a few times. The gene calls are TRBV10-3 and TRBJ1-1; tentative D call: TRBD1 (6 bases). The CDR3 loop spans 13 amino acids. The V gene's germline CDR1 is ENHRY and CDR2 SYGVKD. The V gene lost 7 bases and the J gene lost 5 bases, with 14 bases spanning the gap. The CDR3 loop reads CAINSQGSTEAFF. The CDR3 DNA follows: TGTGCCATCAACTCACAGGGAAGTACTGAAGCTTTCTTT.

The chain joins TRBV6-6 to TRBJ2-3; weak D call: TRBD1 (5 bases). V was trimmed by 3 bases and J by 5 bases, leaving 15 bases between them. This CDR3 spans 15 amino acids. The germline gives CDR1 MNHNY, CDR2 SVGAGI (reference sequence). The DNA of the CDR3 is TGTGCCAGCAGTTATAGGGGCGCTGGCAAAGATACGCAGTATTTT. As protein: CASSYRGAGKDTQYF.

This sequence joins TRBV19 and TRBJ2-1; the match to TRBD2 covers 16 bases. V dropped 3 bases and J dropped 3; count of bases not matched to a gene: 5. Germline CDR1 is LNHDA and CDR2 is SQIVND (reference sequence). This CDR3 contains 18 residues. CDR3 DNA: TGTGCCAGTAGTATGGGACTAGCGGGAGGGACGGGCTACAATGAGCAGTTCTTC. It is translated as CASSMGLAGGTGYNEQFF. The full variable domain, its missing parts supplied by reference TRBV19 and TRBJ2-1, is DGGITQSPKYLFRKEGQNVTLSCEQNLNHDAMYWYRQDPGQGLRLIYYSQIVNDFQKGDIAEGYSVSREKKESFPLTVTSAQKNPTAFYLCASSMGLAGGTGYNEQFFGPGTRLTVL.

The gene calls are TRBV5-5 and TRBJ1-1, with D possibly being TRBD1 (5 bases). Between the trimmed V and J ends, which lost 4 bases and 8 bases, there was a span of 18 bases. This CDR3 has 14 residues. The V gene's germline CDR1 is SGHKS and CDR2 YYEKEE (reference sequence). The CDR3 sequence is CASSHAVGQGEAFF. The CDR3 DNA sequence: TGTGCCAGCAGCCACGCGGTGGGGCAGGGAGAAGCTTTCTTT.

Turning to this clone: One end of the junction does not line up with germline, which may come from a read error. The chain employs TRBV5-4 and TRBJ1-2; 7 nucleotides line up with TRBD1. The germline gives CDR1 SGHNT, CDR2 YYREEE (reference sequence). The CDR3 is made up of 16 amino acids. In DNA, the CDR3 is TGTGCCAGCAGATTGGGCGGGCAGGGACAGACTTATGGCTACACCTTC. It specifies CASRLGGQGQTYGYTF.

Note on this clone: This may stem from a read error, because a much larger clone lies one nucleotide away. Other DNA sequences in this specimen translate into the identical CDR3. V usage is TRBV11-3 and J usage is TRBJ2-2; D gene uncertain. This CDR3 has 12 residues. V shed 2 bases and J shed 5 bases, with 3 bases lying between them. Germline V gene lookup returns CDR1 SGHNT and CDR2 YENEEA. CDR3 sequence reads: CASSLRTGELFF. CDR3 in DNA: TGTGCCAGCAGCTTAAGGACCGGGGAGCTGTTTTTT. Supplemented by reference TRBV11-3 and TRBJ2-2, the full variable domain reads EAGVVQSPRYKIIEKKQPVAFWCNPISGHNTLYWYLQNLGQGPELLIRYENEEAVDDSQLPKDRFSAERLKGVDSTLKIQPAELGDSAVYLCASSLRTGELFFGEGSRLTVL.

This clone was found a few times. The genes are TRBV11-3 and TRBJ1-1; D ambiguous. The CDR3 covers 15 residues. V lost 4 bases and J 1 base, leaving 13 bases between the germline ends. The V gene's germline CDR1 is SGHNT and CDR2 YENEEA. CDR3 sequence reads: CASSSLLSRNTEAFF. In nucleotides, the CDR3 is TGTGCCAGCAGCTCCCTATTGTCTCGGAACACTGAAGCTTTCTTT.

The chain links TRBV7-8 to TRBJ2-1; 9 nucleotides line up with TRBD2. The CDR3 loop spans 15 amino acids. V gave up 2 bases and J gave up 5 bases; unmatched junction bases: 4. Germline values: CDR1 SGHVS, CDR2 FQNEAQ. For the CDR3, the DNA is TGTGCCAGCAGCTTACTAGCGGGATCCGACAATGAGCAGTTCTTC. It encodes CASSLLAGSDNEQFF.